The text below deals with one T cell receptor (beta chain). Method: immunoSEQ multiplex PCR; TCRdb's copy keeps in-frame clones and lacks some. The sample records approximately 100,000 clones, around 90% being singletons. The data derive from a study of T cells after somatic rescue of genetic block. CDR1 is ENHRY, CDR2 SYGVKD, per germline. J gave up 5 bases and V 6 bases, and 6 bases lay outside the gene matches. This CDR3 has 14 amino acids. The TCR comes from a woman aged 18-35 years. The chain carries TRBV10-3 and TRBJ2-5, with 10 bases identical to TRBD2. What was sequenced was peripheral blood mononuclear cells (PBMCs). Written as DNA, the CDR3 is TGTGCCATCAGGCCGGGACTAGCGTTGGAGACCCAGTACTTC. Translating gives CAIRPGLALETQYF.